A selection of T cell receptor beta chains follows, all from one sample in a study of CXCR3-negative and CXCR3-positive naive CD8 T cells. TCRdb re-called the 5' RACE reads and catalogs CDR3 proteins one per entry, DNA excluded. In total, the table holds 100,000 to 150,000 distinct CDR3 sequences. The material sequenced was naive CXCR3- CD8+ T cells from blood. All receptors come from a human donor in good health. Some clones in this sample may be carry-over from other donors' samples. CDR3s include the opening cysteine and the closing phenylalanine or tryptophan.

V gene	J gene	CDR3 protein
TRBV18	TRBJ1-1	CASSSPNRVPEAFF
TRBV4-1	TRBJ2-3	CASSQGMGLGTDTQYF
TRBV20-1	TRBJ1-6	CSAYAGTSTWRVSPLHF
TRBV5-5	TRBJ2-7	CASSLLAGAYEQYF
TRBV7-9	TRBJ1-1	CASRGTGYTEAFF
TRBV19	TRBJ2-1	CASTPGQGGGMEQFF
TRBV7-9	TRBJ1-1	CASSPGTERMNTEAFF
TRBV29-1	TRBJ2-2	CSVDCPDSRLANTGELFF
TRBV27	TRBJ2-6	CASSPYSGLTLGANVLTF
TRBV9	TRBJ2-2	CASSVGGSTGELFF
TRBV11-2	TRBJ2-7	CASSLTGAPLIYEQYF
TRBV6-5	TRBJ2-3	CASSLPGAIGTDTQYF
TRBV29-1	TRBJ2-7	CSVVKGSYEQYF
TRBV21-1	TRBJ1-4	CASRYLTRPGQSIATNEKLFF
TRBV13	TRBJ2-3	CASSFRGARHTDTQYF
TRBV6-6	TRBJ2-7	CASSPRMSYEQYF
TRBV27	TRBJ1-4	CASSAGGTNEKLFF
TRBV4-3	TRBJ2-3	CASSQDLGGKSNTQYF
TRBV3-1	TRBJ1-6	CASSQEMAISRRHNSPLHF
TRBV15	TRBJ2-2	CATSRNTGELFF
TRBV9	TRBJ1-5	CASSPMDIPQPQHF
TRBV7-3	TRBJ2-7	CASSPRQGPASYEQYF
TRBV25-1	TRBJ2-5	CASELGGQETQYF
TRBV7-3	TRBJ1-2	CASSRTGIDGYTF
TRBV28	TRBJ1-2	CASSPPLQDRGGYTF
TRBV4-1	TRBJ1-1	CASSQSGAMNTEAFF
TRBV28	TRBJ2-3	CASSFRGPSTDTQYF
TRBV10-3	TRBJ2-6	CAISESGAGANVLTF
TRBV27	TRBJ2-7	CASSLSTPYEQYF
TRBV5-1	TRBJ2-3	CASSLDRGGSTDTQYF
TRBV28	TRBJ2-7	CASSFGTALYEQYF
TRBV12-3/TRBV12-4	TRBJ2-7	CASSSTGWGDGEQYF
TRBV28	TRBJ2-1	CASSLGTSLDEQFF
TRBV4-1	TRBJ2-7	CASSQGGTPLYEQYF
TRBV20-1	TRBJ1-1	CSAWRAGTNTEAFF
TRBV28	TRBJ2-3	CASSLSRATDTQYF
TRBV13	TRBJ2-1	CASIRDSDNEQFF
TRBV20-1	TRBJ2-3	CSASDFRGQSTDTQYF